The subject of this entry is one T cell receptor beta chain. Its antigen is not known. The data belong to a study of T cell repertoires in cytomegalovirus infection. Notes on the study in general: Ex vivo, HLA-C-restricted CMV-specific TCR beta clonotypes prevailed over the rest of the response. Cumulated frequencies of public TCR beta families served to identify carriers of CMV plus the relevant HLA.

TCRdb re-analysed the reads in MiXCR, keeping a single row per CDR3 protein. Among 680,000 or so distinct CDR3 sequences, approximately 40% were seen once, and the ten largest hold around 3%. This sequence originates from a human donor in good health (CMV status not recorded). Some clones in this sample may be carry-over from other donors' samples. The sequenced material came from PBMCs.

The CDR3 protein is CASSQFSQQYEQYF. The CDR3 DNA sequence: TGCGCCAGCAGTCAATTTTCACAGCAATACGAGCAGTACTTC. The rearrangement uses TRBV23-1 and TRBJ2-7; D unresolved. TRBV23-1 is an ORF, and what it does is uncertain. Trimming pared 1 base from V and 4 bases from J, leaving 11 bases between. There are 14 residues in the CDR3.